The TCR beta chain under discussion was sequenced for a study of beta chain features in type 1 diabetes. The study, taken as a whole, reports: Cells that show high TCR expression could be over-represented by cDNA sequencing. Sampled from patients, naive, central memory and Treg TCRB repertoires appeared more similar than those sampled from healthy donors. Insertion counts at VDJ junctions were lower in type 1 diabetes patients, who also showed more deletions there.

Purity above 95% was achieved in all sorted populations. On this clone: Its antigen is undetermined.

This CDR3 is built from 16 residues. Between the trimmed V and J ends, which lost 5 bases and 2 bases, there was a span of 19 bases. Germline loops: CDR1 SEHNR, CDR2 FQNEAQ (reference sequence). Expressed TCRB transcripts were sequenced, since all the RNA that had been isolated was reverse transcribed. TCRdb keeps only in-frame clones here, not all; method: immunoSEQ multiplex PCR. In the table there are roughly 230,000 clones, 9.6% of which are singletons. This chain connects TRBV7-9 to TRBJ2-7, with a possible D match to TRBD1 (6 bases). Sequenced input: naive CD4+ T cells from blood. The sequence derives from a woman aged 18-29 years in good health. CDR3 DNA sequence: TGTGCCAGCAGCCCGAAGCGGACAGACTTTACCTACGAGCAGTACTTC. Protein product: CASSPKRTDFTYEQYF.